The present T cell receptor beta chain was sequenced within a study of T cells after yellow fever vaccination. A single record per CDR3 protein comes from TCRdb applying MiXCR to the 5' RACE reads. The table shows hundreds of thousands of distinct CDR3 sequences, with 18% occurring only once. Study-wide findings and caveats: Clonotypes shared by both compartments, CD4 and CD8, made up a small share. In post-booster samples, most primary-vaccination clones reappeared (about 96% CD4, roughly 89% CD8). Researchers cautioned that FACS-sorted repertoires could harbor abundant clonotypes contaminating from the bulk population.

As regards this clonotype: No antigen is known for it.

Trimming cost V 2 bases and J 6 bases, with 11 bases left between them. The CDR3 has 13 residues. The germline gives CDR1 DFQATT, CDR2 SNEGSKA (reference sequence). This chain connects TRBV20-1 to TRBJ2-1, with D perhaps matching TRBD1 (7 bases). This sequence was found in a man aged 18 to 30 who received the YFV17D yellow fever vaccine. Sample: PBMCs, taken before the yellow fever booster vaccination. The CDR3 loop reads CSARQGGGNEQFF. The CDR3 DNA is TGCAGTGCTAGACAGGGGGGTGGCAATGAGCAGTTCTTC.